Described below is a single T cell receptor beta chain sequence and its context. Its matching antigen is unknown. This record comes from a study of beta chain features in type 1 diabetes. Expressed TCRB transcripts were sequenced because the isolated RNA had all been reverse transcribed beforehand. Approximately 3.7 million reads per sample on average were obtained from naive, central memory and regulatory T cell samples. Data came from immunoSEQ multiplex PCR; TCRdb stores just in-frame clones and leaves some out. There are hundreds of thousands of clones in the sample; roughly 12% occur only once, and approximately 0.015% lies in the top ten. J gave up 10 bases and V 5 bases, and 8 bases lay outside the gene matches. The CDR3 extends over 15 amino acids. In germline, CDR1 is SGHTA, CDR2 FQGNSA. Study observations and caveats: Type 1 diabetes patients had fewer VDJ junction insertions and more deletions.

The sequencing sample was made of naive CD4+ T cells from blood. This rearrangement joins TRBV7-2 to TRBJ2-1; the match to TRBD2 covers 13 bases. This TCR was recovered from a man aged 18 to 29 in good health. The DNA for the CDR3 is TGTGCCAGCAGCGATACTAGCGGGGGGGCCTGGGAGCAGTTCTTC. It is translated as CASSDTSGGAWEQFF. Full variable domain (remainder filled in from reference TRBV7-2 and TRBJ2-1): GAGVSQSPSNKVTEKGKDVELRCDPISGHTALYWYRQSLGQGLEFLIYFQGNSAPDKSGLPSDRFSAERTGGSVSTLTIQRTQQEDSAVYLCASSDTSGGAWEQFFGPGTRLTVL.